The T cell receptor beta chain under discussion was sequenced for a study of shared clonotypes between healthy human individuals. Study in general: Serving as donors were two women and a few men, whose ages spanned 18 to 49. Each donor had three CD4 naive, three CD4 memory, two CD8 naive and one CD8 memory plate.

Sequencing was performed with immunoSEQ multiplex PCR; in TCRdb, only in-frame clones are kept and a portion is missing. Of fewer than 1.6 million clones detected, approximately 98.5% appear once; the ten largest clones hold under 0.45%. In the CD4+ fraction, cells were divided into CD45RA+ naive and CD45RA-negative memory subsets. This clone was found once. This receptor was obtained from a man aged 30 to 45 in good health. The sample was naive CD4+ T cells sorted from blood. Described subset: CD45RA+ positively selected.

CDR3 protein: CASSFGSSPSGSNEQYF. CDR3 bases: TGTGCCAGCAGTTTCGGTTCCTCGCCCAGCGGGAGCAACGAGCAGTACTTC. The chain carries TRBV27 and TRBJ2-7, with TRBD2 identical over 8 bases. The germline CDR1 and CDR2 sequences are MNHEY and SMNVEV (reference sequence). V gave up 3 bases and J gave up 5 bases; unmatched junction bases: 15. The CDR3 runs to 17 residues.